The present entry profiles one TCR beta chain with its context. The repertoire was sequenced with immunoSEQ multiplex PCR; TCRdb's copy has only in-frame clones and lacks some. Altogether fewer than 200,000 clones are present, 85% being singletons, with the ten largest covering approximately 3%. This CDR3 is 15 amino acids long. Germline V gene data show CDR1 as SGHVS and CDR2 as FNYEAQ. V was clipped by 2 bases and J by 0 bases, with 9 bases between them. The source of the sample is a study of blood T cell repertoires in COVID-19. Study in general: Sample material is recorded as cDNA or gDNA derived from T cells, B-cell-depleted T cells, or PBMCs.

The rearrangement links TRBV7-6 to TRBJ2-3; D possibly corresponds to TRBD1 (6 bases). The clonotype was recovered from a human donor with acute or convalescent COVID-19. The donor label of this sample is uncertain. The material sequenced was peripheral blood. This chain's CDR3 is CASSLIQGSTDTQYF. The CDR3 DNA follows: TGTGCCAGCAGCTTAATACAGGGAAGCACAGATACGCAGTATTTT.